This TCR beta chain was retrieved from a study of T-cell reconstitution after alpha-beta-depleted transplantation in children. Library preparation (for TCRbeta) was performed with unique molecular identifiers. TCRdb recomputed calls from the PCR reads with MiXCR, one row per CDR3 protein. The sample holds about 150,000 distinct CDR3 sequences; 8.8% are singletons and the top ten take over 15%. Study findings and constraints: After transplant, at about two months, alpha-beta T cells were reportedly derived from several hundred expanded graft clones.

This clonotype was seen at least ten times. Its antigen is unknown. The sample consisted of PBMCs, mostly from graft donor cells, taken 180 days after TCRalphabeta/CD19-depleted stem cell transplant. This receptor was identified in a female patient aged 2 to 10 who had a stem cell transplant for congenital amegakaryocytic thrombocytopenia, so the T cells may come from the graft donor.

The CDR3 protein is CASSSTNTRSGYNEQFF. DNA for the CDR3: TGTGCCAGCAGCTCGACCAACACTAGGTCCGGATACAATGAGCAGTTCTTC. V gene TRBV7-8 combines with J gene TRBJ2-1, with a tentative D call TRBD2 (5 bases). CDR1 and CDR2 (germline): SGHVS, FQNEAQ. This CDR3 region has 17 residues. V gave up 4 bases and J gave up 4 bases, with 20 bases separating them. Filled out from reference TRBV7-8 and TRBJ2-1, the complete variable domain reads GAGVSQSPRYKVAKRGQDVALRCDPISGHVSLFWYQQALGQGPEFLTYFQNEAQLDKSGLPSDRFFAERPEGSVSTLKIQRTQQEDSAVYLCASSSTNTRSGYNEQFFGPGTRLTVL.